One sample yielded the 32 T cell receptor beta chains listed below, sequenced in a study of blood T cells in healthy people across ages. Through a sample-barcoded 5' primer and a J-beta primer mix, a second PCR was run for roughly 7 to 12 cycles. Using its own MiXCR run on the 5' RACE reads, TCRdb lists one record per CDR3 protein. Found here are hundreds of thousands of distinct CDR3 sequences, more than 45% of them singletons; the top ten hold about 26%. Sequenced material: blood. The receptors were sampled from an elderly man in good health.

The chain employs TRBV12-3 or TRBV12-4 and TRBJ1-2; D is unclear. The V end lost 4 bases, the J end lost 2 bases, and 14 bases lay between the germline ends. The CDR3 contains 15 residues. CDR3 loop: CASSSTLSGNYGYTF. The CDR3 region has the DNA TGTGCCAGCAGTTCCACCCTTTCGGGGAACTATGGCTACACCTTC.

The chain employs TRBV3-1 and TRBJ2-1; perhaps TRBD2 as D (5 bases). Trimming took 4 bases from V and 10 from J, leaving 14 bases between them. In germline, CDR1 is LGHDT, CDR2 YNNKEL (reference sequence). This CDR3 contains 13 residues. The CDR3: CASSPNEGDEQFF. CDR3 DNA sequence: TGTGCCAGCAGCCCCAATGAGGGCGACGAGCAGTTCTTC.

This clonotype was found a few times. The CDR3 sequence is CASSQDWANYGYTF. The CDR3 DNA is TGTGCCAGCAGCCAAGATTGGGCGAACTATGGCTACACCTTC. The chain couples TRBV3-1 to TRBJ1-2; unclear D gene. Germline V lookup: CDR1 LGHDT, CDR2 YNNKEL (reference sequence). V was trimmed by 0 bases and J by 2 bases, leaving 7 bases between them. This CDR3 spans 14 amino acids.

For this clonotype: At one of its ends the junction is not consistent with the germline gene, which may arise from a read error. This chain uses TRBV11-2 with TRBJ1-2; 7 bases are shared with TRBD1. The CDR3 loop spans 17 amino acids. Germline lookup yields CDR1 SGHAT and CDR2 FQNNGV. The CDR3 here is CASSLDRPRGYLYGYTF. The CDR3 DNA sequence: TGTGCTAGCAGCTTAGACAGGCCCAGGGGGTACCTCTATGGCTACACCTTC.

The chain recombines TRBV3-1 with TRBJ1-4; tentative D call: TRBD1 (5 bases). The CDR3 runs to 14 residues. V was trimmed by 5 bases and J by 1 base, leaving 8 bases between them. From germline, CDR1 is LGHDT and CDR2 YNNKEL (reference sequence). CDR3 sequence (DNA): TGTGCCAGCAGCACAACAGGAACTAATGAAAAACTGTTTTTT. This encodes CASSTTGTNEKLFF.

V gene TRBV20-1 combines with J gene TRBJ2-3; 9 nucleotides line up with TRBD2. This CDR3 comprises 18 residues. Germline trimming cut 0 bases from V and 4 bases from J; bases unmatched to any gene: 14. CDR1 is DFQATT and CDR2 is SNEGSKA in the germline V gene (reference sequence). The CDR3 region has the DNA TGCAGTGCTAGAGATTTCCCCGCGGCGGGAGGGATTGCAGATACGCAGTATTTT. Encoded protein: CSARDFPAAGGIADTQYF.

This chain uses TRBV20-1 with TRBJ2-1, with TRBD2 as a possible D gene (5 bases). This CDR3 spans 14 amino acids. CDR1 DFQATT and CDR2 SNEGSKA come from the germline V gene (reference sequence). Deletions cut 1 base from V and 8 bases from J, with 15 bases between. The DNA for the CDR3 is TGCAGTGCTAGAGCCCCCGCACTAGGTTATGAGCAGTTCTTC. This codes for CSARAPALGYEQFF.

This clonotype was counted many times. The chain employs TRBV6-6 and TRBJ2-7; D assignment may be TRBD1 or TRBD2 (6 bases each). Germline V gene lookup returns CDR1 MNHNY and CDR2 SVGAGI (reference sequence). The ends were cut back, 2 bases at V and 2 bases at J, with 16 bases in the middle. The CDR3 is made up of 16 amino acids. The CDR3 nucleotides are TGTGCCAGCAGTTACCGGGGGCAGGGAAGCGCCTACGAGCAGTACTTC. As protein: CASSYRGQGSAYEQYF.

The sample holds many counts of this clonotype. This sequence joins TRBV6-6 and TRBJ2-3; 9 positions match TRBD2. The length of the CDR3 is 17 residues. J was trimmed by 0 bases and V by 0 bases; bases with no gene match: 4. Germline V lookup: CDR1 MNHNY, CDR2 SVGAGI (reference sequence). The CDR3 region is CASSYSPAGGSTDTQYF. CDR3 nucleotide sequence: TGTGCCAGCAGTTACTCACCCGCGGGAGGGAGCACAGATACGCAGTATTTT.

As to this clonotype: Relative to the germline gene, one junction end is altered; a read error may explain this. The chain recombines TRBV6-2 or TRBV6-3 with TRBJ2-1; D perhaps matches TRBD2 (5 bases). The CDR3 has 15 residues. Germline lookup yields CDR1 MNHEY and CDR2 SVGEGT. In DNA form, the CDR3 reads TGTGCCGGCAGTCGAGGACTCTTATCCCTTAATGAGCAGTTCTTC. Its protein is CAGSRGLLSLNEQFF.

This clonotype was detected many times. V and J are TRBV4-1 and TRBJ2-3, with a possible D match to TRBD1 (6 bases). Germline V lookup: CDR1 MGHRA, CDR2 YSYEKL. Trimming left V 1 base short and J 5 bases short, with 13 bases between. The CDR3 is made up of 15 amino acids. The CDR3 reads CASSQVRGDQDTQYF. The CDR3 coding sequence is TGCGCCAGCAGCCAAGTCAGGGGTGATCAAGATACGCAGTATTTT.

Of note for this clonotype: A much larger clone differs by one base, so this may be a read error. V is TRBV12-3 or TRBV12-4 and J is TRBJ1-2; D possibly corresponds to TRBD1 (5 bases). The CDR3 loop spans 11 amino acids. V lost 8 bases and J lost 8, with 12 bases in between. CDR3 bases: TGTGCCAGCGGCCCCAGGGCGGGCTACACCTTC. Amino acid sequence: CASGPRAGYTF.

V usage is TRBV18 and J usage is TRBJ2-3; D tentatively fits TRBD1 or TRBD2 (5 bases each). Germline V gene data show CDR1 as KGHSH and CDR2 as LQKENI. V was trimmed by 4 bases and J by 0 bases, leaving 20 bases between them. The CDR3 is made up of 18 amino acids. CDR3 coding DNA: TGTGCCAGCTCACGATTCTCGAGGGGCCGTACTAGCACAGATACGCAGTATTTT. Residues: CASSRFSRGRTSTDTQYF. Full variable domain (rest looked up from reference TRBV18 and TRBJ2-3): NAGVMQNPRHLVRRRGQEARLRCSPMKGHSHVYWYRQLPEEGLKFMVYLQKENIIDESGMPKERFSAEFPKEGPSILRIQQVVRGDSAAYFCASSRFSRGRTSTDTQYFGPGTRLTVL.

The chain joins TRBV12-3 or TRBV12-4 to TRBJ1-4; 8 bases agree with TRBD1. The V gene end was trimmed by 5 bases and the J gene end by 8 bases; junction bases not matched to a gene: 7. The CDR3 covers 14 residues. The CDR3 coding sequence is TGTGCCAGCAGTCCCGGGACAGGCGCCGAAAAACTGTTTTTT. Translated: CASSPGTGAEKLFF.

This sequence joins TRBV7-9 and TRBJ2-1, with D maybe TRBD1 (5 bases). V was pared by 6 bases and J by 3 bases, with 15 bases between. Germline CDR1 is SEHNR and CDR2 is FQNEAQ (reference sequence). The CDR3 totals 15 residues. The CDR3 protein is CASRPPSRGYNEQFF. The CDR3 DNA follows: TGTGCCAGCAGACCCCCCTCTAGGGGCTACAATGAGCAGTTCTTC.

At least ten counts were recorded for this clonotype. The rearrangement links TRBV29-1 to TRBJ2-5; the match to TRBD1 covers 7 bases. Per the germline V gene, CDR1 is SQVTM and CDR2 is ANQGSEA. V lost 4 bases, J lost 1 base, and 0 bases stayed unmatched. The CDR3 length is 12 residues. In nucleotides, the CDR3 is TGCAGCGTTGGACAGGGCCAAGAGACCCAGTACTTC. Its translation is CSVGQGQETQYF.

The rearrangement links TRBV29-1 to TRBJ1-2; 9 nucleotides agree with TRBD1. The CDR3 consists of 13 residues. With V trimmed by 6 bases and J by 4 bases, 6 bases remained unmatched. In germline, CDR1 is SQVTM, CDR2 ANQGSEA. The CDR3: CSVGQGRIYGYTF. CDR3 coding DNA: TGCAGCGTCGGACAGGGGAGAATCTATGGCTACACCTTC.

The rearrangement links TRBV5-1 to TRBJ2-1, with D possibly matching TRBD2 (5 bases). Trimming left V 2 bases short and J 5 bases short, with 11 bases between. The germline V gene has CDR1 SGHRS and CDR2 YFSETQ. This CDR3 contains 14 residues. CDR3 in amino acids: CASSFSGSNNEQFF. The CDR3 DNA sequence: TGCGCCAGCAGCTTCAGCGGATCCAACAATGAGCAGTTCTTC.

The chain couples TRBV3-1 to TRBJ2-1; no clear D gene. Germline values: CDR1 LGHDT, CDR2 YNNKEL (reference sequence). This CDR3 is built from 14 residues. V lost 1 base to trimming and J lost 6 bases, with 10 bases between them. CDR3 residues: CASSQGASTNEQFF. The DNA for the CDR3 is TGTGCCAGCAGCCAAGGAGCCAGTACCAATGAGCAGTTCTTC.

The chain combines TRBV7-2 with TRBJ1-4; 8 nucleotides align to TRBD1. CDR3 length: 16 residues. Germline V lookup: CDR1 SGHTA, CDR2 FQGNSA. J was trimmed by 4 bases and V by 2 bases; bases with no gene match: 6. The CDR3 DNA follows: TGTGCCAGCAGCTTAATCGGGACAGGATTTAATGAAAAACTGTTTTTT. As protein: CASSLIGTGFNEKLFF.

This clonotype occurred a few times. The chain recombines TRBV20-1 with TRBJ2-7, with unresolved D. Germline CDR1 reads DFQATT; CDR2 reads SNEGSKA (reference sequence). V was cut by 5 bases and J by 2 bases, with 10 bases left in between. The CDR3 is 12 amino acids. The CDR3: CSAEPGAYEQYF. The CDR3 DNA is TGCAGTGCTGAACCGGGTGCCTACGAGCAGTACTTC.

Ten or more counts support this clonotype. The chain couples TRBV6-6 to TRBJ1-1; D gene ambiguous. The CDR3 covers 13 residues. V lost 8 bases and J lost 0, with 10 bases in between. CDR1 MNHNY and CDR2 SVGAGI come from the germline V gene (reference sequence). CDR3 loop: CASDKGMNTEAFF. Here the CDR3 DNA reads TGTGCCAGCGATAAGGGAATGAACACTGAAGCTTTCTTT.

The chain combines TRBV20-1 with TRBJ1-2; TRBD1 might be the D (5 bases). V dropped 4 bases and J dropped 0 bases, with 9 bases sitting between them. This CDR3 is 13 amino acids long. CDR1 and CDR2 (germline): DFQATT, SNEGSKA (reference sequence). The CDR3 here is CSATGTPNYGYTF. CDR3 DNA sequence: TGCAGTGCTACCGGGACCCCTAACTATGGCTACACCTTC.

This sequence joins TRBV29-1 and TRBJ2-1; D possibly corresponds to TRBD2 (5 bases). Trimming took 7 bases from V and 7 from J, leaving 20 bases between them. The CDR3 extends over 14 amino acids. Per the germline V gene, CDR1 is SQVTM and CDR2 is ANQGSEA. The CDR3 sequence: CSARGSSFRNEQFF. DNA of the CDR3: TGCAGCGCCAGAGGGTCATCATTTCGAAATGAGCAGTTCTTC.

This clonotype was counted only a few times. The chain employs TRBV10-3 and TRBJ2-1; 8 bases are shared with TRBD1. The CDR3 spans 12 residues. The germline CDR1 and CDR2 sequences are ENHRY and SYGVKD. The ends lost 7 bases at V and 7 bases at J; junction bases unmatched: 3. The CDR3: CAINQGANEQFF. In DNA form, the CDR3 reads TGTGCCATCAACCAGGGGGCTAATGAGCAGTTCTTC.

V is TRBV20-1 and J is TRBJ2-3, with TRBD2 matching over 8 bases. The CDR3 is made up of 15 amino acids. Germline values: CDR1 DFQATT, CDR2 SNEGSKA (reference sequence). J lost 0 bases, V lost 6 bases, and 8 bases had no gene match. The CDR3 is CSARLAPTSTDTQYF. As DNA, the CDR3 is TGCAGTGCCAGACTAGCGCCTACTAGCACAGATACGCAGTATTTT.

This clonotype came up a few times. The chain joins TRBV4-1 to TRBJ1-4; D is perhaps TRBD1 (5 bases). This CDR3 is built from 17 residues. V gave up 0 bases and J gave up 7 bases, with 18 bases separating them. Germline V gene sequence: CDR1 MGHRA, CDR2 YSYEKL. The CDR3 is CASSQDKARAGGEKLFF. CDR3 nucleotide sequence: TGCGCCAGCAGCCAAGATAAAGCGAGGGCTGGGGGTGAAAAACTGTTTTTT.

This clonotype was seen at least ten times. The chain recombines TRBV6-5 with TRBJ2-7; D possibly corresponds to TRBD1 (6 bases). Germline-derived CDR1 and CDR2 are MNHEY and SVGAGI. Trimming pared 4 bases from V and 2 bases from J, leaving 12 bases between. The CDR3 extends over 14 amino acids. CDR3 protein: CASSFSGHTYEQYF. DNA of the CDR3: TGTGCCAGCAGTTTCTCGGGACATACCTACGAGCAGTACTTC.

In its sample, this clonotype was seen a few times. The chain joins TRBV19 to TRBJ1-6; D is unclear. This CDR3 spans 17 amino acids. The ends were cut back, 7 bases at V and 0 bases at J, with 16 bases in the middle. CDR1 is LNHDA and CDR2 is SQIVND in the germline V gene (reference sequence). Written as DNA, the CDR3 is TGTGCCAGTAAGATTCGGGGAAGGAGCTCCTATAATTCACCCCTCCACTTT. Encoded protein: CASKIRGRSSYNSPLHF.

The chain joins TRBV7-9 to TRBJ2-1, with a tentative D call TRBD1 (5 bases). The J call could be wrong; TRBJ2-7 is a better fit for the DNA end. Per the germline V gene, CDR1 is SEHNR and CDR2 is FQNEAQ (reference sequence). This CDR3 has 15 amino acids. For the CDR3, the DNA is TGTGCCAGCAGCTCGACAGCGAGCTCCTACAATGAGCAGTACTTC. Amino acid sequence: CASSSTASSYNEQYF.

The J gene is TRBJ1-6, the V gene TRBV28, with D unresolved. Germline-derived CDR1 and CDR2 are MDHEN and SYDVKM. This CDR3 region has 15 residues. The V and J ends lost 4 bases and 10 bases respectively, with 17 bases between them. Here the CDR3 reads CASSWRPTRGSPLHF. The CDR3 DNA is TGTGCCAGCAGTTGGAGGCCCACTCGGGGATCACCCCTCCACTTT.

This clonotype has just one count. The chain has TRBV7-8 and TRBJ2-3, with 9 bases aligning to TRBD2. Losses at the gene ends were 2 bases for V and 1 base for J; bases not matched to a gene: 13. Germline lookup yields CDR1 SGHVS and CDR2 FQNEAQ. The CDR3 is 19 amino acids. The CDR3 DNA sequence: TGTGCCAGCAGCTTACTGAGCGGGGGGAGAAGGGGTGGCACAGATACGCAGTATTTT. Translation: CASSLLSGGRRGGTDTQYF.